The 32 T cell receptor beta chains below come from one sample, sequenced in a study of cytomegalovirus exposure and HLA in healthy donors. The PCR employed 60 Vbeta primers together with 13 Jbeta primers. The table came from immunoSEQ multiplex PCR; TCRdb's copy has only in-frame clones and leaves some out. The table lists 40,000 to 60,000 clones. The sample consisted of PBMCs. These receptors came from a male donor in good health and CMV-seropositive.

The chain combines TRBV11-3 with TRBJ2-1; D is perhaps TRBD2 (5 bases). The CDR3 is 16 amino acids. The V gene lost 5 bases and the J gene lost 1 base, with 15 bases spanning the gap. Germline assignment: CDR1 SGHNT and CDR2 YENEEA. The CDR3 coding sequence is TGTGCCAGCAGCCCCCCTTTAAGCGGATCCTACAATGAGCAGTTCTTC. Its translation is CASSPPLSGSYNEQFF.

This chain connects TRBV28 to TRBJ2-1; perhaps TRBD2 as D (6 bases). The CDR3 totals 14 residues. The V gene's germline CDR1 is MDHEN and CDR2 SYDVKM. V lost 10 bases to trimming and J lost 7 bases, with 20 bases between them. This chain's CDR3 is CAMDRGSAGNEQFF. CDR3 DNA: TGTGCCATGGATCGGGGTTCCGCGGGAAATGAGCAGTTCTTC.

The chain carries TRBV7-2 and TRBJ1-6; D might be TRBD1 (5 bases). The V gene's germline CDR1 is SGHTA and CDR2 FQGNSA. This CDR3 contains 14 residues. The V end was cut by 3 bases, the J end by 10 bases, with 13 bases between. In DNA form, the CDR3 reads TGTGCCAGCAGCTTCTCTCAGGGAGGCTCACCCCTCCACTTT. This sequence encodes CASSFSQGGSPLHF.

The genes are TRBV4-3 and TRBJ2-2; 12 bases are shared with TRBD2. J was trimmed by 4 bases and V by 1 base; bases with no gene match: 7. Germline CDR1 reads LGHNA; CDR2 reads YSLEER. The CDR3 runs 18 residues. The CDR3 nucleotides are TGCGCCAGCAGCCAAGCCATCCTAGCGGGGGGGGGCACCGGGGAGCTGTTTTTT. Its translation is CASSQAILAGGGTGELFF.

This chain joins TRBV19 and TRBJ2-7, with 9 bases identical to TRBD1. Per germline, CDR1 LNHDA and CDR2 SQIVND (reference sequence). The CDR3 is 14 amino acids. After removal of 4 bases from V and 4 bases from J, the junction contained 5 bases not matched to a gene. In nucleotides, the CDR3 is TGTGCCAGTAGTAGCCGGGACAGGGCTTACGAGCAGTACTTC. Translating gives CASSSRDRAYEQYF.

The chain combines TRBV7-9 with TRBJ1-2; 7 bases fit TRBD1. V shed 2 bases, J shed 5 bases, and the junction held 11 bases outside the gene matches. Germline CDR1 reads SEHNR; CDR2 reads FQNEAQ (reference sequence). The CDR3 has 16 residues. For the CDR3, the DNA is TGTGCCAGCAGCTTATGGGAAGAAGGGGGCGATTATGGCTACACCTTC. Translated, it gives CASSLWEEGGDYGYTF.

Worth noting for this clone: A junction end diverges from the germline sequence, so it may reflect a read error. The chain links TRBV6-1 to TRBJ2-1, with D unresolved. CDR1 is MNHNS, CDR2 SASEGT, per germline. The CDR3 is 11 residues long. The CDR3 bases are TGTGCCAGCAGTAACTACAACGAGCAGTTCTTC. It codes for CASSNYNEQFF.

J is TRBJ2-5 and V is TRBV7-3; TRBD1 is a possible D gene (6 bases). CDR1 is SGHTA, CDR2 FQGTGA, per germline. The V gene lost 6 bases and the J gene lost 11 bases, with 16 bases spanning the gap. This CDR3 has 12 residues. The CDR3 bases are TGTGCCAGCAGACCGGACAGTCGAGAGCAGTACTTC. Translation gives CASRPDSREQYF.

CDR3 sequence (DNA): TGCGCCAGCAGCTCAAGACTAGCTGAGCAGTTCTTC. It translates to CASSSRLAEQFF. The rearrangement uses TRBV5-1 and TRBJ2-1, with 7 positions matching TRBD2. The junction had 3 bases not matched to a gene; V was cut back by 3 bases and J by 9 bases. Germline V gene data show CDR1 as SGHRS and CDR2 as YFSETQ. CDR3 length: 12 residues.

The rearrangement links TRBV4-2 to TRBJ1-1; D gene ambiguous. CDR3 size: 14 residues. Germline loops: CDR1 LGHNA, CDR2 YNFKEQ. V lost 4 bases, J lost 1 base, and 10 bases lay in between. The CDR3 nucleotides are TGTGCCAGCAGCCGCATAACAGCGAACACTGAAGCTTTCTTT. Translation: CASSRITANTEAFF.

This sequence joins TRBV27 and TRBJ2-2, with D perhaps matching TRBD1 (7 bases). This CDR3 is 16 amino acids long. Germline V CDR1 and CDR2: MNHEY, SMNVEV (reference sequence). Trimming removed 2 bases at V and 7 bases at J, with 17 bases between. CDR3 residues: CASSLAPEQGGGELFF. In DNA form, the CDR3 reads TGTGCCAGCAGTTTAGCCCCTGAGCAGGGGGGCGGGGAGCTGTTTTTT.

The CDR3 DNA is TGTGCCAGCAGCTACGGACAGGGTTTTATTGAAAACATTCAGTACTTC. Its protein product is CASSYGQGFIENIQYF. This rearrangement joins TRBV11-2 to TRBJ2-4; TRBD1 matches 8 bases. V shed 4 bases and J 5 bases; nucleotides not matched to a gene: 10. CDR3 length: 16 amino acids. Germline V gives CDR1 SGHAT, CDR2 FQNNGV.

The chain joins TRBV11-2 to TRBJ2-3; TRBD1 matches at 8 bases. The ends lost 0 bases at V and 7 bases at J; junction bases unmatched: 3. This CDR3 has 14 amino acids. CDR1 and CDR2 from the germline V gene are SGHAT and FQNNGV. The CDR3 DNA sequence: TGTGCCAGCAGCTTAGATTGGACAGGGTATACGCAGTATTTT. This sequence encodes CASSLDWTGYTQYF.

The rearrangement uses TRBV6-1 and TRBJ2-5, with 10 bases identical to TRBD2. With 7 bases clipped from V and 1 base from J, the junction kept 6 bases outside the gene matches. Germline loops: CDR1 MNHNS, CDR2 SASEGT. The CDR3 runs to 15 residues. The CDR3 loop reads CASKRTSGSQETQYF. In DNA form, the CDR3 reads TGTGCCAGCAAGCGGACTAGCGGTAGCCAAGAGACCCAGTACTTC.

Comments on this clone: A read error is likely, as this CDR3 ends without the conserved phenylalanine or tryptophan. The rearrangement joins TRBV2 to TRBJ1-1; D unclear. Germline V CDR1 and CDR2: SNHLY, FYNNEI. The CDR3 has 14 amino acids. V lost 1 base to trimming and J lost 0 bases, with 6 bases between them. In DNA form, the CDR3 reads TGTGCCAGCAGTGAAGTTGGGCTGAACACTGAAGCTTTCCTT. It translates to CASSEVGLNTEAFL.

The chain combines TRBV29-1 with TRBJ2-7; no firm D call. CDR1 is SQVTM and CDR2 is ANQGSEA in the germline V gene. Trimming pared 4 bases from V and 3 bases from J, leaving 7 bases between. The CDR3 loop spans 11 amino acids. The CDR3 DNA follows: TGCAGCGTTGTAGACGGCTACGAGCAGTACTTC. Its protein product is CSVVDGYEQYF.

The chain joins TRBV7-8 to TRBJ2-7; 12 positions match TRBD2. The CDR3 is 16 amino acids. Germline values: CDR1 SGHVS, CDR2 FQNEAQ. The trim removed 5 bases at V and 9 bases at J, leaving 14 bases unmatched. The CDR3 region is CASSDRGLAGGPGQYF. The DNA for the CDR3 is TGTGCCAGCAGCGATAGGGGACTAGCGGGCGGCCCGGGGCAGTACTTC.

The chain recombines TRBV27 with TRBJ2-5; 8 nucleotides agree with TRBD2. This CDR3 comprises 15 residues. Looked up from germline, CDR1 is MNHEY and CDR2 is SMNVEV (reference sequence). Trimming removed 5 bases from V and 5 bases from J; junction bases left unmatched: 10. The CDR3 sequence is CASSPPGGFGETQYF. The CDR3 DNA reads as TGTGCCAGCAGTCCGCCGGGGGGGTTCGGGGAGACCCAGTACTTC.

V and J are TRBV7-9 and TRBJ1-1; 7 bases agree with TRBD1. The germline V gene encodes CDR1 SEHNR and CDR2 FQNEAQ (reference sequence). This CDR3 has 15 amino acids. Losses at the gene ends were 5 bases for V and 3 bases for J; bases not matched to a gene: 9. CDR3 nucleotides: TGTGCCAGCAGCCCGACAGGGTGGCCGGACACTGAAGCTTTCTTT. Protein: CASSPTGWPDTEAFF.

The chain couples TRBV2 to TRBJ1-2, with D possibly matching TRBD1 (6 bases). The V gene's germline CDR1 is SNHLY and CDR2 FYNNEI. The V gene lost 8 bases and the J gene lost 2 bases, with 12 bases spanning the gap. The CDR3 is 13 residues long. The CDR3 protein is CASGETGNYGYTF. DNA of the CDR3: TGTGCCAGCGGAGAGACAGGCAACTATGGCTACACCTTC.

The chain joins TRBV30 to TRBJ2-2; no firm D call. The ends were cut back, 0 bases at V and 7 bases at J, with 6 bases in the middle. CDR1 and CDR2 (germline): GTSNPN, SVGIG (reference sequence). The CDR3 is made up of 12 amino acids. DNA for the CDR3: TGTGCCTGGAGTGTAAGAGGCGGGGAGCTGTTTTTT. Translating gives CAWSVRGGELFF.

About this clone: The junction differs from germline at one of its ends, possibly a read error. This rearrangement joins TRBV2 to TRBJ1-1; D perhaps matches TRBD1 (5 bases). CDR1 and CDR2 (germline): SNHLY, FYNNEI. This CDR3 comprises 16 residues. The DNA of the CDR3 is TGTGCCAGCAGTGAAACGCGGATCGGCACAGGCACTAAAGCTTTCTTT. Amino acid sequence: CASSETRIGTGTKAFF.

The V and J genes are TRBV28 and TRBJ1-1; weak D call: TRBD1 (5 bases). The CDR3 loop spans 14 amino acids. The ends were cut back, 6 bases at V and 8 bases at J, with 19 bases in the middle. In germline, CDR1 is MDHEN, CDR2 SYDVKM. The CDR3, as DNA: TGTGCCAGCAGCCGGACCGGGGACTACAGAGAAGCTTTCTTT. Translated: CASSRTGDYREAFF.

Concerning this clone: Other DNA sequences in the sample encode the same CDR3. V usage is TRBV5-4 and J usage is TRBJ2-3; 7 nucleotides match TRBD2. CDR1 and CDR2 from the germline V gene are SGHNT and YYREEE (reference sequence). With V trimmed by 0 bases and J by 0 bases, 4 bases remained unmatched. The CDR3 runs to 16 residues. This CDR3 is CASSLGAGVSTDTQYF. The CDR3 bases are TGTGCCAGCAGCTTGGGGGCGGGAGTCAGCACAGATACGCAGTATTTT.

This clone is deemed medium-sized by its frequency. The chain recombines TRBV18 with TRBJ2-1; perhaps TRBD2 as D (5 bases). The CDR3 runs to 14 residues. Germline V gene lookup returns CDR1 KGHSH and CDR2 LQKENI. V lost 3 bases, J lost 8 bases, and 14 bases lay in between. The CDR3 reads CASSPLPSIYEQFF. The CDR3 DNA reads TGTGCCAGCTCACCTCTCCCTAGCATCTATGAGCAGTTCTTC.

This rearrangement joins TRBV5-4 to TRBJ1-5; D is uncertain. This CDR3 has 15 residues. Germline V CDR1 and CDR2: SGHNT, YYREEE (reference sequence). V gave up 4 bases and J gave up 7 bases, with 18 bases separating them. This chain's CDR3 is CASSPPRMTGQPQHF. In nucleotides, the CDR3 is TGTGCCAGCAGCCCGCCGAGAATGACGGGACAGCCCCAGCATTTT.

J is TRBJ2-1 and V is TRBV5-4; 9 bases line up with TRBD2. CDR1 is SGHNT and CDR2 is YYREEE in the germline V gene (reference sequence). The CDR3 is 15 residues long. V was pared by 2 bases and J by 1 base, with 1 base of the junction left unmatched. CDR3 sequence reads: CASSLSGGSYNEQFF. For the CDR3, the DNA is TGTGCCAGCAGCTTAAGCGGGGGGTCCTACAATGAGCAGTTCTTC.

The V gene is TRBV19, the J gene TRBJ1-5; TRBD1 is a possible D gene (5 bases). CDR3 length: 13 amino acids. The germline V and J ends were trimmed by 7 bases and 3 bases, with 10 bases remaining between them. Germline V gene data show CDR1 as LNHDA and CDR2 as SQIVND (reference sequence). The CDR3 DNA reads as TGTGCCAGTACCCAGGGAACCAATCAGCCCCAGCATTTT. This encodes CASTQGTNQPQHF.

The V and J genes are TRBV10-3 and TRBJ2-3; maybe TRBD1 (5 bases). The CDR3 runs to 14 residues. The germline V and J ends were trimmed by 0 bases and 2 bases, with 6 bases remaining between them. Germline V gene data show CDR1 as ENHRY and CDR2 as SYGVKD. The CDR3 DNA follows: TGTGCCATCAGTGAGTCGACAGACACAGATACGCAGTATTTT. It yields the protein CAISESTDTDTQYF.

The chain joins TRBV5-8 to TRBJ2-5; 7 bases are shared with TRBD1. Looked up from germline, CDR1 is SGHTS and CDR2 is YDEGEE. CDR3 length equals 14 residues. With V trimmed by 6 bases and J by 5 bases, 10 bases remained unmatched. The CDR3 nucleotides are TGTGCCAGCACTGAGACAGGGCTGTACGAGACCCAGTACTTC. This translates into CASTETGLYETQYF. The variable domain in full, completed from reference TRBV5-8 and TRBJ2-5, reads EAGVTQSPTHLIKTRGQQATLRCSPISGHTSVYWYQQALGLGLQFLLWYDEGEERNRGNFPPRFSGRQFPNYSSELNVNALELEDSALYLCASTETGLYETQYFGPGTRLLVL.

The rearrangement uses TRBV2 and TRBJ1-2, with TRBD1 as a possible D gene (5 bases). The V end was cut by 3 bases, the J end by 7 bases, with 9 bases between. The CDR3 consists of 12 residues. CDR1 is SNHLY and CDR2 is FYNNEI in the germline V gene. CDR3 DNA sequence: TGTGCCAGCAGTGATTGGGGGGTTGGCTACACCTTC. Translated, it gives CASSDWGVGYTF. The variable domain in full, with the rest retrieved from reference TRBV2 and TRBJ1-2, is EPEVTQTPSHQVTQMGQEVILRCVPISNHLYFYWYRQILGQKVEFLVSFYNNEISEKSEIFDDQFSVERPDGSNFTLKIRSTKLEDSAMYFCASSDWGVGYTFGSGTRLTVV.

This chain connects TRBV7-9 to TRBJ1-2, with TRBD1 identical over 7 bases. The CDR3 totals 13 residues. V shed 5 bases, J shed 4 bases, and the junction held 4 bases outside the gene matches. Germline CDR1 is SEHNR and CDR2 is FQNEAQ (reference sequence). For the CDR3, the DNA is TGTGCCAGCAGCCCCAGGGGGAGCTATGGCTACACCTTC. It encodes CASSPRGSYGYTF.